This is a list of T cell receptor beta chains from one sample in a study of shared clonotypes between healthy human individuals. Some clones are missing from TCRdb's copy, which holds only in-frame ones; the method was immunoSEQ multiplex PCR. The sample consists of approximately 500,000 clones, roughly 80% of them appearing once. Input material: PBMCs. These TCRs come from a woman aged 35 to 49 in good health. Some clones in this sample may be carry-over from other donors' samples. The CDR3 runs from the conserved cysteine through the conserved F or W. The order of the fields is CDR3 protein, CDR3 DNA, clone size, D gene, V gene, J gene. A D gene is named only where the DNA matches it firmly. For some rows the clone size is stated as once, few or many, or as a class when expanded; others skip it.

CDR3: CASSDTSAKPTDTQYF
DNA: TGCGCCAGCAGCGATACTAGCGCCAAACCCACAGATACGCAGTATTTT
size: -
D: TRBD2
V: TRBV10-1
J: TRBJ2-3

CDR3: CASSSLSGSSYEQYF
DNA: TGTGCCAGCAGTTCCCTTAGCGGGAGCTCCTACGAGCAGTACTTC
size: -
D: TRBD2
V: TRBV6-5
J: TRBJ2-7

CDR3: CAWARGSNSPLHF
DNA: TGTGCCTGGGCCAGGGGTAGTAATTCACCCCTCCACTTT
size: -
D: -
V: TRBV30
J: TRBJ1-6

CDR3: CATSPRPTHPNQPQHF
DNA: TGTGCCACCAGCCCGCGGCCCACTCACCCAAATCAGCCCCAGCATTTT
size: -
D: -
V: TRBV15
J: TRBJ1-5

CDR3: CASTMAAGGSYEQYF
DNA: TGTGCCAGCACGATGGCAGCAGGGGGCTCCTACGAGCAGTACTTC
size: -
D: TRBD1
V: TRBV5-5
J: TRBJ2-7

CDR3: CASSLRTAQETQYF
DNA: TGTGCCAGCAGTTTACGGACAGCCCAAGAGACCCAGTACTTC
size: -
D: -
V: TRBV27
J: TRBJ2-5

CDR3: CASSPMGEQYF
DNA: TGTGCCAGCAGCCCCATGGGCGAGCAGTACTTC
size: -
D: -
V: TRBV28
J: TRBJ2-7

CDR3: CASSTGRRETQYF
DNA: TGTGCCAGTAGTACGGGGAGGCGGGAGACCCAGTACTTC
size: -
D: -
V: TRBV19
J: TRBJ2-5

CDR3: CASSLTSGGNTGELFF
DNA: TGTGCCAGCAGTTTAACTAGCGGGGGGAACACCGGGGAGCTGTTTTTT
size: -
D: TRBD2
V: TRBV27
J: TRBJ2-2

CDR3: CASSPDRGTGELFF
DNA: TGCGCCAGCAGCCCGGATCGGGGCACCGGGGAGCTGTTTTTT
size: -
D: -
V: TRBV5-1
J: TRBJ2-2

CDR3: CASDRRERDEQFF
DNA: TGTGCCAGCGATAGGCGGGAGAGGGATGAGCAGTTCTTC
size: -
D: TRBD2
V: TRBV6-1
J: TRBJ2-1

CDR3: CASRPVGDQETQYF
DNA: TGTGCCAGCAGACCCGTAGGGGACCAAGAGACCCAGTACTTC
size: few
D: -
V: TRBV27
J: TRBJ2-5

CDR3: CASNPNGAGYYNEQFF
DNA: TGTGCCAGCAACCCGAATGGTGCGGGTTACTACAATGAGCAGTTCTTC
size: -
D: -
V: TRBV7-2
J: TRBJ2-1

CDR3: CASRQSPGQGTQYF
DNA: TGTGCCAGCAGACAGAGTCCGGGCCAAGGGACCCAGTACTTC
size: -
D: -
V: TRBV6-1
J: TRBJ2-5

CDR3: CASSQDPRGSYNEQFF
DNA: TGTGCCAGCAGCCAAGACCCCCGCGGCTCCTACAATGAGCAGTTCTTC
size: -
D: -
V: TRBV4-2
J: TRBJ2-1

CDR3: CASSKKREFNEQFF
DNA: TGTGCCAGCAGTAAAAAGCGGGAGTTCAATGAGCAGTTCTTC
size: -
D: TRBD2
V: TRBV27
J: TRBJ2-1

CDR3: CASSYAAGLGEKLFF
DNA: TGTGCCAGCAGTTACGCGGCAGGCTTAGGGGAAAAACTGTTTTTT
size: -
D: -
V: TRBV6-5
J: TRBJ1-4

CDR3: CASSLFQPTYEQYF
DNA: TGTGCCAGCAGTTTATTTCAGCCTACCTACGAGCAGTACTTC
size: -
D: -
V: TRBV28
J: TRBJ2-7

CDR3: CASLTAGGLSYNEQFF
DNA: TGTGCCAGCCTCACGGCAGGGGGCCTTTCCTACAATGAGCAGTTCTTC
size: -
D: TRBD1
V: TRBV28
J: TRBJ2-1

CDR3: CASSLSGRAENEQFF
DNA: TGTGCCAGCAGCCTTAGCGGGAGGGCCGAGAATGAGCAGTTCTTC
size: -
D: TRBD2
V: TRBV7-2
J: TRBJ2-1

CDR3: CASSPGTSGRYRFYEQYF
DNA: TGCGCCAGCAGCCCCGGGACTAGCGGGAGGTATAGGTTCTACGAGCAGTACTTC
size: -
D: TRBD2
V: TRBV4-1
J: TRBJ2-7

CDR3: CASKRRNTEAFF
DNA: TGTGCCAGCAAGCGGCGGAACACTGAAGCTTTCTTT
size: -
D: -
V: TRBV2
J: TRBJ1-1

CDR3: CASSLSGGSNQPQHF
DNA: TGCGCCAGCAGCTTGTCCGGGGGCAGCAATCAGCCCCAGCATTTT
size: -
D: -
V: TRBV5-1
J: TRBJ1-5